The rows below give T cell receptor beta chains drawn from one sample of a study of T cells in Graves' hyperthyroidism and ophthalmopathy. TCRdb recomputed calls from the multiplex PCR reads with MiXCR, one row per CDR3 protein. This sample has some 400,000 distinct CDR3 sequences, with about 15% found just once. The sequencing sample was made of blood. The receptors were sampled from a woman aged 55 to 70 with Graves' hyperthyroidism. The CDR3 runs from the conserved cysteine through the conserved F or W. The D gene is left open where the match is weak. For some rows the clone size is stated as once, few or many, or as a class when expanded; others skip it.

few	TRBD1	TRBV28	TRBJ1-1	TGTGCCAGCAGTTTACTATCCGGGACAGGGGTGTCTGAAGCTTTCTTT	CASSLLSGTGVSEAFF
many	TRBD2	TRBV20-1	TRBJ2-1	TGCAGTGCGGGGGCTAGCGGGAGTGGATACAATGAGCAGTTCTTC	CSAGASGSGYNEQFF
many	TRBD2	TRBV11-2	TRBJ2-1	TGTGCCAGCAGGGCTTCGACTAGCGGGATTTACAATGAGCAGTTCTTC	CASRASTSGIYNEQFF
few	TRBD1	TRBV5-1	TRBJ1-1	TGCGCCAGCAGCTTGTCTACAGGGGGTCGGACTGAAGCTTTCTTT	CASSLSTGGRTEAFF
many	TRBD2	TRBV6-1	TRBJ2-5	TGTGCCAGCAGTTCGGGACTAGCGGGAGGTATCCAAGAGACCCAGTACTTC	CASSSGLAGGIQETQYF
many	TRBD2	TRBV12-3/TRBV12-4	TRBJ2-3	TGTGCCAGCAGCCCCGGGACTAGCCCTGCCGGAGATACGCAGTATTTT	CASSPGTSPAGDTQYF
few	NA	TRBV5-6	TRBJ2-7	TGTGCCAGCAGCCTCAGGCCGTCCTACGAGCAGTACTTC	CASSLRPSYEQYF
NA	NA	TRBV20-1	TRBJ1-2	TGCAGTGCTAGCCGCCAAGCGGGGAACTATGGCTACACCTTC	CSASRQAGNYGYTF
many	TRBD1	TRBV29-1	TRBJ1-2	TGCAGCGTCCTCCCCCTACAGGGGCGCTATGGCTACACCTTC	CSVLPLQGRYGYTF
few	TRBD1	TRBV10-2	TRBJ2-7	TGCGCCAGCATTTCCGGGACAGGATTTAACGAGCAGTACTTC	CASISGTGFNEQYF
many	NA	TRBV7-9	TRBJ2-1	TGTGCCAGCAGCTTCAAGTTAAATGAGCAGTTCTTC	CASSFKLNEQFF
few	NA	TRBV10-3	TRBJ2-3	TGTGCCATCAGTGAGTCCCGGAGCACAGATACGCAGTATTTT	CAISESRSTDTQYF
many	TRBD2	TRBV11-2	TRBJ2-2	TGTGCCAGCAGCCCCACTAGCGGGAGCCACACCGGGGAGCTGTTTTTT	CASSPTSGSHTGELFF
many	NA	TRBV7-8	TRBJ2-3	TGTGCCAGCAGCTTATTTGCTAGCACAGATACGCAGTATTTT	CASSLFASTDTQYF
many	TRBD2	TRBV10-3	TRBJ2-7	TGTGCCATCAGTGGGGGCGGAACTAGCGGGAGGACATGGGAGCAGTACTTC	CAISGGGTSGRTWEQYF
many	TRBD1	TRBV28	TRBJ2-7	TGTGCCAGCAGCGCCTGGGTATCAGGGGGCCCCGACCTCGAGCAGTACTTC	CASSAWVSGGPDLEQYF
many	NA	TRBV20-1	TRBJ2-1	TGCAGTGCTGGAGGCGTTTCGGGTTTGGTGCAGTTCTTC	CSAGGVSGLVQFF
once	TRBD1	TRBV12-3/TRBV12-4	TRBJ1-3	TGTGCCAGCAGTTTGGGACAGGGAGACGGAAACACCATATATTTT	CASSLGQGDGNTIYF
NA	TRBD1	TRBV11-1	TRBJ1-6	TGTGCCAGCAGCTTGACAGGGGTAGAAATGTCACCCCTCCACTTT	CASSLTGVEMSPLHF
NA	TRBD2	TRBV14	TRBJ2-1	TGTGCCAGCAGCCAACCTAGCGGGAGCATAGTGCAGTTCTTC	CASSQPSGSIVQFF
NA	NA	TRBV2	TRBJ1-4	TGTGCCAGCAGGCAGGTGATTAATGAAAAACTGTTTTTT	CASRQVINEKLFF
many	NA	TRBV6-1	TRBJ2-1	TGTGCCAGCACACGGGATTACAATGAGCAGTTCTTC	CASTRDYNEQFF
many	NA	TRBV30	TRBJ2-7	TGTGCCTGGAGTGTACACCAGGGTAGCGAGCAGTACTTC	CAWSVHQGSEQYF
NA	TRBD1	TRBV12-3/TRBV12-4	TRBJ2-7	TGTGCCAGCAGTTCATTCCGGGACAGGGGGAGGGTCTCCTACGAGCAGTACTTC	CASSSFRDRGRVSYEQYF
many	NA	TRBV15	TRBJ1-2	TGTGCCACCAGCAGAGAATGGGGTGGCTACACCTTC	CATSREWGGYTF
few	NA	TRBV9	TRBJ2-3	TGTGCCAGCAGTCAAGCGGCCATAATGGGGGGTACGCAGTATTTT	CASSQAAIMGGTQYF
many	NA	TRBV24-1	TRBJ2-7	TGTGCCACCAGAATTCCGACAGATTCCTACGAGCAGTACTTC	CATRIPTDSYEQYF
NA	NA	TRBV15	TRBJ2-3	TGTGCCACCAGCGCTGCCTACATCACAGATACGCAGTATTTT	CATSAAYITDTQYF
many	TRBD2	TRBV18	TRBJ2-3	TGTGCCAGCTCACCACCCCCCTTGCTAGCGGGAAGCACAGATACGCAGTATTTT	CASSPPPLLAGSTDTQYF
NA	TRBD2	TRBV7-9	TRBJ2-3	TGTGCCAGCAGCACCCGGACTAGCGGGAGGCCCCGCGATACGCAGTATTTT	CASSTRTSGRPRDTQYF
NA	NA	TRBV12-3/TRBV12-4	TRBJ2-1	TGTGCCAGCAGGTACCCTGGAGACTCCTACAATGAGCAGTTCTTC	CASRYPGDSYNEQFF
NA	NA	TRBV2	TRBJ2-1	TGTGCCAGCACGGAACTAGCCTACAATGAGCAGTTCTTC	CASTELAYNEQFF
many	NA	TRBV18	TRBJ2-1	TGTGCCAGCTCACCAATCAGGAGGAATGAGCAGTTCTTC	CASSPIRRNEQFF
NA	NA	TRBV5-1	TRBJ2-2	TGCGCCAGCAGCTTGGACGAGACAGCGAACACCGGGGAGCTGTTTTTT	CASSLDETANTGELFF
many	TRBD2	TRBV12-3/TRBV12-4	TRBJ2-2	TGTGCCAGCAGCCTACTAGCGGGAGGGCCCGGCACCGGGGAGCTGTTTTTT	CASSLLAGGPGTGELFF
NA	NA	TRBV20-1	TRBJ2-7	TGCAGTGCCCACAGGGGGCTAGCGGGAGCGGAGCAGTACTTC	CSAHRGLAGAEQYF
many	NA	TRBV6-5	TRBJ2-2	TGTGCCAGCAGTTACGCGCGGACTACCACCGGGGAGCTGTTTTTT	CASSYARTTTGELFF
many	TRBD1	TRBV5-1	TRBJ2-2	TGCGCCAGCGGGGCCCCGACAGGGCTCGGGGAGCTGTTTTTT	CASGAPTGLGELFF
few	TRBD2	TRBV2	TRBJ2-5	TGTGCCAGCAGTAAGGAGGCGAGCGGGACCGAGACCCAGTACTTC	CASSKEASGTETQYF
NA	TRBD1	TRBV10-3	TRBJ1-1	TGTGCCACGAGGGGACAGGGGCCCACTGAAGCTTTCTTT	CATRGQGPTEAFF
many	NA	TRBV12-3/TRBV12-4	TRBJ1-5	TGTGCCAGCAGTTCGGCAGGCCTTGGGCAGCCCCAGCATTTT	CASSSAGLGQPQHF
many	TRBD1	TRBV24-1	TRBJ2-7	TGTGCCACCGGGGACAGGTACTCCTACGAGCAGTACTTC	CATGDRYSYEQYF
many	NA	TRBV12-3/TRBV12-4	TRBJ1-2	TGTGCCAGCAGCGCGGGACGCCGGGCTAACTATGGCTACACCTTC	CASSAGRRANYGYTF
NA	NA	TRBV19	TRBJ2-5	TGTGCCAGGAGTGGGACGCATCTCCAAGAGACCCAGTACTTC	CARSGTHLQETQYF
many	TRBD1	TRBV2	TRBJ2-3	TGTGCCAGCAGAAGGACAGGGGGGTCAGATACGCAGTATTTT	CASRRTGGSDTQYF
many	NA	TRBV19	TRBJ2-7	TGTGCCAGTAGTGACTCCGGACGGACGAGCTCCTACGAGCAGTACTTC	CASSDSGRTSSYEQYF
many	TRBD1	TRBV7-9	TRBJ2-5	TGTGCCAGTACAGCGATGGGACAGCAACAAGAGACCCAGTACTTC	CASTAMGQQQETQYF
few	TRBD1	TRBV4-2	TRBJ1-2	TGTGCCAGCAGCCAAGTCCAGGGGGGGAAGGATTATGGCTACACCTTC	CASSQVQGGKDYGYTF
few	TRBD2	TRBV5-1	TRBJ2-3	TGCGCCAGCAGCCCCACGCGGTCTAGCGGGACGACAGATACGCAGTATTTT	CASSPTRSSGTTDTQYF
many	NA	TRBV9	TRBJ1-4	TGTGCCAGCAGCGTAGGGGCGGTACGTGAAAAACTGTTTTTT	CASSVGAVREKLFF
many	TRBD2	TRBV11-3	TRBJ2-5	TGTGCCAGCAGGGAGCGGGGTGGGGGAGAGACCCAGTACTTC	CASRERGGGETQYF
few	TRBD2	TRBV20-1	TRBJ2-7	TGCAGTGTCGAAGGGACTAGCGGGAGGTACGAGCAGTACTTC	CSVEGTSGRYEQYF
many	NA	TRBV18	TRBJ1-5	TGTGCCAGCTCACCCGACGACAGTCAGCCCCAGCATTTT	CASSPDDSQPQHF
many	TRBD2	TRBV5-1	TRBJ2-1	TGCGCCAGCAGCTTCCTAGCGGAGTCCTACAATGAGCAGTTCTTC	CASSFLAESYNEQFF
NA	TRBD2	TRBV5-4	TRBJ2-7	TGTGCCAGCAGCTTGAGGTGGGAGGGCTACAATGAGCAGTACTTC	CASSLRWEGYNEQYF
few	NA	TRBV20-1	TRBJ2-7	TGCAGTGCTCCCCGGGACTACGAGCAGTACTTC	CSAPRDYEQYF